A single sample gave rise to the 5 T cell receptor beta chains below, sequenced in a study of blood T cell repertoires in COVID-19 (dated by TCRdb to 2020 to 2021). To prepare the library, the immunoSEQ multiplex PCR assay was applied. What TCRdb holds here is the immuneACCESS table cut down to in-frame rearrangements. Part of the clones is not present; checked against another copy, under half of the missing clones reflect an unresolved V gene, and the others are unexplained. The sample includes roughly 250,000 clones, with approximately 90% observed a single time. The top ten clonotypes cover more than 0.75% of the sample. The specimen sequenced was peripheral blood. The receptors come from a man aged 25 to 40 with acute or convalescent COVID-19.

The chain employs TRBV4-1 and TRBJ1-6; no reliable D call. Germline V gene lookup returns CDR1 MGHRA and CDR2 YSYEKL. The V and J ends lost 2 bases and 8 bases respectively, with 25 bases between them. The CDR3 totals 19 residues. CDR3 bases: TGCGCCAGCAGCCAACTTCGCCTTAGTATGAGGGAACGGGATTCACCCCTCCACTTT. As protein: CASSQLRLSMRERDSPLHF.

V is TRBV28 and J is TRBJ1-4; 9 bases agree with TRBD1. V was clipped by 6 bases and J by 0 bases; unmatched bases: 5. This CDR3 has 16 residues. Germline assignment: CDR1 MDHEN and CDR2 SYDVKM. CDR3 sequence: CASSTDRGSTNEKLFF. The CDR3 nucleotides read TGTGCCAGCAGCACCGACAGGGGGTCAACTAATGAAAAACTGTTTTTT.

This clone was seen only a few times. The rearrangement joins TRBV5-8 to TRBJ2-2; 7 positions match TRBD1. The CDR3 has 18 residues. CDR1 is SGHTS, CDR2 YDEGEE, per germline. V dropped 5 bases and J dropped 0; count of bases not matched to a gene: 13. CDR3 in amino acids: CASREKIGTAANTGELFF. DNA for the CDR3: TGTGCCAGCAGGGAGAAAATCGGGACAGCCGCGAACACCGGGGAGCTGTTTTTT.

This chain uses TRBV19 with TRBJ2-7; 10 nucleotides match TRBD2. The CDR3 spans 14 residues. Trimming cost V 4 bases and J 1 base; bases outside gene matches: 1. The germline CDR1 and CDR2 sequences are LNHDA and SQIVND (reference sequence). CDR3 bases: TGTGCCAGTAGTACACTAGCGGGATCCTACGAGCAGTACTTC. It yields the protein CASSTLAGSYEQYF.

Written as DNA, the CDR3 is TGTGCCAGCTCACCGAGTCCAGGGGGAAATTCACCCCTCCACTTT. This translates into CASSPSPGGNSPLHF. The rearrangement joins TRBV18 to TRBJ1-6, with 7 positions matching TRBD1. This CDR3 region has 15 residues. Losses at the gene ends were 3 bases for V and 7 bases for J; bases not matched to a gene: 6. Looked up from germline, CDR1 is KGHSH and CDR2 is LQKENI.